This passage covers 8 T cell receptor beta chains from one sample sequenced in a study of molecular identifiers for immune sequencing clone quantification. TCRdb reanalysed the PCR reads using MiXCR and keeps one entry per CDR3 protein. The table includes approximately 320,000 distinct CDR3 sequences, roughly 24% detected once. Sequenced material: naive CD8+ T cells from blood, with Jurkat cell RNA spiked in. Subset meaning: FACS-sorted CD8+CD4-CCR7+CD45RA+ naive T cells. These receptors all stem from a human donor in good health. Some libraries in this study had Jurkat cell RNA spiked in.

This clonotype was detected only a few times. CDR3 amino acids: CASSEVDGYNQPQHF. Here the CDR3 DNA reads TGTGCCAGCAGTGAAGTTGACGGATACAATCAGCCCCAGCATTTT. The rearrangement links TRBV6-1 to TRBJ1-5; D is uncertain. CDR3 length: 15 amino acids. CDR1 and CDR2 (germline): MNHNS, SASEGT. V was trimmed by 1 base and J by 3 bases, leaving 10 bases between them.

About this clonotype itself: A junction boundary mismatches the germline segment, possibly from a read error. This CDR3 is CASSSGPPGITAAFF. The CDR3, as DNA: TGTGCCAGCAGTTCGGGCCCCCCGGGGATCACTGCAGCTTTCTTT. V usage is TRBV27 and J usage is TRBJ1-1; no clear D gene. Per the germline V gene, CDR1 is MNHEY and CDR2 is SMNVEV (reference sequence). The CDR3 extends over 15 amino acids.

This clonotype was found once. The chain couples TRBV10-1 to TRBJ2-3; D is possibly TRBD1 (6 bases). Germline CDR1 reads WNHNN; CDR2 reads SYGVQD (reference sequence). The ends were cut back, 9 bases at V and 3 bases at J, with 25 bases in the middle. This CDR3 region has 17 residues. The CDR3, as DNA: TGCGCCAGTTACATAATTTTTGACAGGTTTGGGACAGATACGCAGTATTTT. Protein sequence: CASYIIFDRFGTDTQYF.

Points on this clonotype: A much larger clone lies one base from this, so it may be a read error. The chain recombines TRBV7-9 with TRBJ2-5; 9 bases map to TRBD1. Germline V gene sequence: CDR1 SEHNR, CDR2 FQNEAQ (reference sequence). This CDR3 is 16 amino acids long. In DNA, the CDR3 is TGTGCCGGCAGCACCCACAGGGGGCTTCGGAGAGAGACCCAGTACTTC. It yields the protein CAGSTHRGLRRETQYF. Variable domain in full (rest from reference TRBV7-9 and TRBJ2-5): DTGVSQNPRHKITKRGQNVTFRCDPISEHNRLYWYRQTLGQGPEFLTYFQNEAQLEKSRLLSDRFSAERPKGSFSTLEIQRTEQGDSAMYLCAGSTHRGLRRETQYFGPGTRLLVL.

The table lists this clonotype with a few counts. The rearrangement links TRBV7-9 to TRBJ2-6; TRBD2 aligns across 11 bases. The J segment lost 0 bases and the V segment lost 5 bases, leaving 6 bases of the junction unmatched. The CDR3 has 18 amino acids. The germline V gene encodes CDR1 SEHNR and CDR2 FQNEAQ (reference sequence). The CDR3: CASSPLAGGTSGANVLTF. CDR3 DNA sequence: TGTGCCAGCAGCCCGCTAGCGGGGGGCACCTCTGGGGCCAACGTCCTGACTTTC.

Remarks on this clonotype: Given a much more abundant clone one base away, this may be a read error. The chain is built from TRBV4-1 and TRBJ1-5; D is unclear. This CDR3 contains 15 residues. The germline CDR1 and CDR2 sequences are MGHRA and YSYEKL. CDR3 coding DNA: TGCGCCGGCAGCCAAGTGGCGGCTAACAATCAGCCCCAGCATTTT. Protein sequence: CAGSQVAANNQPQHF.

The chain is built from TRBV7-9 and TRBJ2-5, with a weak D call TRBD2 (6 bases). Per the germline V gene, CDR1 is SEHNR and CDR2 is FQNEAQ (reference sequence). The CDR3 is 13 residues long. Deletions cut 4 bases from V and 7 bases from J, with 13 bases between. The CDR3 bases are TGTGCCAGCAGCTCTGAGGGGACTGCGACCCAGTACTTC. It codes for CASSSEGTATQYF. The whole variable domain, remainder taken from reference TRBV7-9 and TRBJ2-5, is DTGVSQNPRHKITKRGQNVTFRCDPISEHNRLYWYRQTLGQGPEFLTYFQNEAQLEKSRLLSDRFSAERPKGSFSTLEIQRTEQGDSAMYLCASSSEGTATQYFGPGTRLLVL.

This chain links TRBV7-9 with TRBJ2-3; the match to TRBD2 covers 11 bases. The CDR3 runs 18 residues. Losses at the gene ends were 4 bases for V and 0 bases for J; bases not matched to a gene: 9. Germline assignment: CDR1 SEHNR and CDR2 FQNEAQ (reference sequence). Here the CDR3 reads CASSSHLGLAESTDTQYF. DNA for the CDR3: TGTGCCAGCAGCTCCCATCTGGGACTAGCGGAGAGCACAGATACGCAGTATTTT. Using reference TRBV7-9 and TRBJ2-3 for the parts outside the CDR3, the full variable domain is DTGVSQNPRHKITKRGQNVTFRCDPISEHNRLYWYRQTLGQGPEFLTYFQNEAQLEKSRLLSDRFSAERPKGSFSTLEIQRTEQGDSAMYLCASSSHLGLAESTDTQYFGPGTRLTVL.